This entry describes one T cell receptor (beta chain). Its antigen is still unknown. This table comes from immunoSEQ multiplex PCR, and its TCRdb copy is limited to in-frame clones, with some not included. Here the sample spans hundreds of thousands of clones, roughly 80% being singletons. The CDR3 contains 13 residues. Germline V gives CDR1 MNHEY, CDR2 SVGEGT. Deletions cut 6 bases from V and 1 base from J, with 9 bases between. These data come from a study of Ad26.COV2.S vaccination and SARS-CoV-2 variants. In the study overall: Into the muscle, Ad26.COV2.S was dosed once or twice, 56 days apart.

Broader study findings: Individuals receiving vaccine had higher spike-specific TCR breadth than placebo recipients did.

The treatment denotes: 15 to 20 received Ad26.COV2.S at low or high dose, single or two shots; a few received placebo; per-sample allocation not given. Samples came from day 63 after the first vaccine or placebo injection. The chain is built from TRBV6-2 or TRBV6-3 and TRBJ1-1; no clear D gene. This sequence originates from a person aged 18 to 65 who received the Ad26.COV2.S COVID-19 vaccine or a placebo. The sample consisted of peripheral blood, taken in a trial of Ad26.COV2.S vaccine versus placebo. The CDR3 DNA reads TGTGCCAGCAGCCGGACGGAGAACACTGAAGCTTTCTTT. Its protein product is CASSRTENTEAFF.